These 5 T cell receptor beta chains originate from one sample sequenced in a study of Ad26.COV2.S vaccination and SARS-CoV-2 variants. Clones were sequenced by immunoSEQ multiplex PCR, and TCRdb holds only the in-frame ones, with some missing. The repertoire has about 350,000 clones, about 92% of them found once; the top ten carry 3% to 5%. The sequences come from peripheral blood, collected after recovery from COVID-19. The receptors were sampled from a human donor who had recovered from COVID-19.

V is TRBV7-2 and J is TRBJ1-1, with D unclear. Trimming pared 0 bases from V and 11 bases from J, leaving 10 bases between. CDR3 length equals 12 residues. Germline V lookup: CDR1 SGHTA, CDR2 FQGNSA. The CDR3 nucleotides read TGTGCCAGCAGCTTAGCTGGCAGAGTTGCTTTCTTT. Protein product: CASSLAGRVAFF.

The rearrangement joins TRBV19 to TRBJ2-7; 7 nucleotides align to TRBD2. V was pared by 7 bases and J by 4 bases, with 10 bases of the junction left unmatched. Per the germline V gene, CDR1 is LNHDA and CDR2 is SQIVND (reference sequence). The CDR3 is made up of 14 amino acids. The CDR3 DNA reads TGTGCCAGTAAGCGGGCCTACGGGAGGTACGAGCAGTACTTC. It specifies CASKRAYGRYEQYF.

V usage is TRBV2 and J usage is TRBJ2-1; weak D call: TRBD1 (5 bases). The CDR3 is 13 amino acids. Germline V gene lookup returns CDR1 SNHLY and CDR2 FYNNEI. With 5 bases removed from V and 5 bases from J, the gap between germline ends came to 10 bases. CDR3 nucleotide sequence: TGTGCCAGCAGTAGGACACATAACAATGAGCAGTTCTTC. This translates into CASSRTHNNEQFF.

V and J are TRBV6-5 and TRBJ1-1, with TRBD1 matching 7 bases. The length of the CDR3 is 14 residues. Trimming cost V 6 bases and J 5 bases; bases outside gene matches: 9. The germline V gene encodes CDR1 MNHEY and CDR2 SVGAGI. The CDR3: CASSQTGRGTEAFF. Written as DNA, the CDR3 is TGTGCCAGCAGCCAGACAGGGAGGGGGACTGAAGCTTTCTTT.

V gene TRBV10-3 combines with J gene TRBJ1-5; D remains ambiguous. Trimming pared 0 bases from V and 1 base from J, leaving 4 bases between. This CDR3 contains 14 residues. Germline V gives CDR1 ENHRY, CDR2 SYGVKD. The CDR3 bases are TGTGCCATCAGTGAGTCAGAGAGCAATCAGCCCCAGCATTTT. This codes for CAISESESNQPQHF.